This is a list of T cell receptor beta chains from one sample in a study of Ad26.COV2.S vaccination and SARS-CoV-2 variants. Sequencing was performed with immunoSEQ multiplex PCR; in TCRdb, only in-frame clones are kept and a portion is missing. The sample has 290,000 or so clones; more than 70% are singletons. Specimen: peripheral blood, collected in a trial of Ad26.COV2.S vaccine versus placebo. The source is a person aged 18-60 years who received the Ad26.COV2.S COVID-19 vaccine or a placebo. The CDR3 runs from the conserved cysteine through the conserved F or W. D genes are given only for firm matches. Clone size is shown for a subset of rows, as once, few, many or a class of expanded clone.

v_gene: TRBV6-5
d_gene: NA
abundance: NA
j_gene: TRBJ1-6
CDR3aa: CASSYEGNPRNSPLHF
CDR3nt: TGTGCCAGCAGTTACGAGGGGAATCCGAGAAATTCACCCCTCCACTTT

v_gene: TRBV5-1
d_gene: NA
abundance: NA
j_gene: TRBJ2-4
CDR3aa: CASSLQGLGAKNIQYF
CDR3nt: TGCGCCAGCAGCTTACAGGGTCTAGGAGCCAAAAACATTCAGTACTTC

v_gene: TRBV5-4
d_gene: NA
abundance: NA
j_gene: TRBJ2-1
CDR3aa: CASSFRFEQFF
CDR3nt: TGTGCCAGCAGCTTTCGTTTTGAGCAGTTCTTC

v_gene: TRBV9
d_gene: TRBD1
abundance: NA
j_gene: TRBJ1-2
CDR3aa: CASSERGTASYGYTF
CDR3nt: TGTGCCAGCAGCGAGAGGGGGACAGCTAGCTATGGCTACACCTTC

v_gene: TRBV7-9
d_gene: NA
abundance: NA
j_gene: TRBJ1-1
CDR3aa: CASTKWRGSSLISAFF
CDR3nt: TGTGCCAGCACCAAATGGCGGGGATCCTCTTTAATTAGTGCTTTCTTT

v_gene: TRBV6-6
d_gene: NA
abundance: NA
j_gene: TRBJ2-7
CDR3aa: CASSAGSSYEQYF
CDR3nt: TGTGCCAGCAGCGCGGGAAGCTCCTACGAGCAGTACTTC

v_gene: TRBV4-2
d_gene: NA
abundance: NA
j_gene: TRBJ1-2
CDR3aa: CASSLLGNGYTF
CDR3nt: TGTGCCAGCAGCCTTCTAGGGAATGGCTACACCTTC

v_gene: TRBV20-1
d_gene: TRBD2
abundance: once
j_gene: TRBJ2-7
CDR3aa: CSASLTSGTSPYEQYF
CDR3nt: TGCAGTGCTAGTCTGACTAGCGGGACTTCTCCCTACGAGCAGTACTTC

v_gene: TRBV6-5
d_gene: TRBD1
abundance: NA
j_gene: TRBJ1-3
CDR3aa: CASSSRDSYGGNTIYF
CDR3nt: TGTGCCAGCAGTTCCCGGGACAGCTACGGAGGAAACACCATATATTTT

v_gene: TRBV7-8
d_gene: TRBD1
abundance: NA
j_gene: TRBJ1-1
CDR3aa: CASSLRDRGVSTEAFF
CDR3nt: TGTGCCAGCAGCTTGAGGGACAGGGGAGTTAGCACTGAAGCTTTCTTT

v_gene: TRBV15
d_gene: NA
abundance: NA
j_gene: TRBJ2-5
CDR3aa: CATSPRLVQGETQYF
CDR3nt: TGTGCCACCAGCCCTCGACTAGTCCAGGGGGAGACCCAGTACTTC